This paragraph covers one T cell receptor (beta chain) sequence. Its matching antigen is unknown. Before being chosen for sequencing, patients had shown CD8+CD57+ cell expansion by flow cytometry. In all patients, the disease was severe acquired aplastic anemia. Patients had not yet gotten any therapy when their blood was taken for sampling. The V and J ends lost 2 bases and 5 bases, in that order; junction bases with no gene match: 12. The CDR3 contains 17 residues. Germline-derived CDR1 and CDR2 are DFQATT and SNEGSKA (reference sequence). It was genomic DNA that served as the template for profiling TCR beta VDJ and CDR3. Using its own MiXCR run on the reads, TCRdb lists one record per CDR3 protein. The sample holds roughly 98,000 distinct CDR3 sequences, roughly two thirds seen once. This record comes from a study of CD8+CD57+ T cells in acquired aplastic anemia. Findings and limits, study-wide: Patients did not significantly differ from controls in CD8+ Simpson's diversity. Both patients and controls carried the same twenty-nine CD8+ CDR3 sequences.

This clonotype was obtained from a human donor with aplastic anemia. The sample taken for sequencing was sorted CD4+, CD8+, or CD8+CD57+ T cells (not recorded which) from PBMCs. This rearrangement joins TRBV20-1 to TRBJ2-7; the match to TRBD2 covers 13 bases. CDR3 residues: CSARPGTSGDPWHEQYF. In nucleotides, the CDR3 is TGCAGTGCTAGACCGGGGACTAGCGGGGACCCGTGGCACGAGCAGTACTTC.